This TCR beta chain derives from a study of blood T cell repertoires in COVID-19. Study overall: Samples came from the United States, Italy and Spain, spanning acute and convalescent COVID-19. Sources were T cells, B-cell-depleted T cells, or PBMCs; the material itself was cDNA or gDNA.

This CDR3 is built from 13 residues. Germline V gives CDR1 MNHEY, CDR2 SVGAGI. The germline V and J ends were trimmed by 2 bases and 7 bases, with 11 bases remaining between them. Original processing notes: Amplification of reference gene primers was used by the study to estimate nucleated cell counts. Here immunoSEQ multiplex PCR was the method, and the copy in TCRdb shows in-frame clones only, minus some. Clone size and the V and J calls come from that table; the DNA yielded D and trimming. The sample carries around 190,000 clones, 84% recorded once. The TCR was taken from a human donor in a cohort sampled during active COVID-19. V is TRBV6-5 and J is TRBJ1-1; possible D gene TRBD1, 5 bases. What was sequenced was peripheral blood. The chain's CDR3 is CASSYHGQVEAFF. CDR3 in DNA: TGTGCCAGCAGTTACCACGGACAAGTTGAAGCTTTCTTT.